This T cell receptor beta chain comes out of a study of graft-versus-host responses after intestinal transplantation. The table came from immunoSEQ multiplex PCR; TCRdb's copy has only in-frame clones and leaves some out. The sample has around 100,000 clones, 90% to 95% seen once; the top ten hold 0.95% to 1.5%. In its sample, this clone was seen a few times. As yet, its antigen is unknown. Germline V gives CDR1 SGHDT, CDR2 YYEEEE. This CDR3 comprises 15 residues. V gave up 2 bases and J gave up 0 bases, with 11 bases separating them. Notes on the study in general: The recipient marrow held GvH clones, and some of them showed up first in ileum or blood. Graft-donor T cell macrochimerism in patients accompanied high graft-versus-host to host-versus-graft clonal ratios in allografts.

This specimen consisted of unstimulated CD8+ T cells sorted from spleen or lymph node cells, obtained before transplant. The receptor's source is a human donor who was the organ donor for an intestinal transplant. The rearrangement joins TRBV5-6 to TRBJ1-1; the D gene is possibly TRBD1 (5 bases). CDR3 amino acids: CASSLRGFMNTEAFF. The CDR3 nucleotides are TGTGCCAGCAGCTTACGGGGCTTCATGAACACTGAAGCTTTCTTT.